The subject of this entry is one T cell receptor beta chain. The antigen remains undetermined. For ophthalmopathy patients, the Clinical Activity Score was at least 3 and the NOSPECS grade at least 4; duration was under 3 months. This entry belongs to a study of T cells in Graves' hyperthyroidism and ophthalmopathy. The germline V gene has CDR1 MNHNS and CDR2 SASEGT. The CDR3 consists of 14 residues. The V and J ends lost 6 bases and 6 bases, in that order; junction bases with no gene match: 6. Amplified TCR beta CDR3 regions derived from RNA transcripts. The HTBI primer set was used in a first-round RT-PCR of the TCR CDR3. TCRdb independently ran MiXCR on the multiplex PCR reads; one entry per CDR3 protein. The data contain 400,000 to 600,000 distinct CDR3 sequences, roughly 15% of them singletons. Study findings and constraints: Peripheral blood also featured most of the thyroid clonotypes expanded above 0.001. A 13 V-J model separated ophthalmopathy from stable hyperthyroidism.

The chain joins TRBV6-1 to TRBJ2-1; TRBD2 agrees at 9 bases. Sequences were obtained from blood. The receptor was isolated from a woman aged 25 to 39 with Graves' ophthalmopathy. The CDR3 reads CASRQVAGVNEQFF. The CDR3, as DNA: TGTGCCAGCAGGCAAGTAGCGGGAGTCAATGAGCAGTTCTTC.